This T cell receptor beta chain was obtained from a study of CD8+CD57+ T cells in acquired aplastic anemia. General study results and limits: There were some 30 CD8+ CDR3 sequences that occurred in both patients and controls.

This clonotype occurred many times. Its specificity is unknown. CD8+CD57+ cell expansion had been shown by flow cytometry in patients chosen for sequencing. The germline V and J ends were trimmed by 7 bases and 1 base, with 13 bases remaining between them. Germline V gives CDR1 LNHDA, CDR2 SQIVND (reference sequence). The CDR3 sequence is 14 residues long. Both TCR beta VDJ combination and CDR3 sequence profiling were carried out. Genomic DNA was the template for this profiling. TCRdb redid the calling of the reads with MiXCR, one entry per CDR3 protein. Of around 130,000 distinct CDR3 sequences listed, 58% are singletons.

The TCR originated in a human donor with aplastic anemia. The sequenced material came from sorted CD4+, CD8+, or CD8+CD57+ T cells (not recorded which) from PBMCs. The J gene is TRBJ1-2, the V gene TRBV19; D gene unclear. This chain's CDR3 is CASTPRAINYGYTF. The DNA of the CDR3 is TGTGCCAGTACCCCTCGGGCCATTAACTATGGCTACACCTTC.